A selection of T cell receptor beta chains follows, all from one sample in a study of OX40 agonist ivuxolimab in advanced cancers. Generated by immunoSEQ multiplex PCR, the TCRdb table keeps only in-frame clones and is missing some. This sample has roughly 64,000 clones, with around 84% found just once. Material: CD4+ or CD8+ T cells sorted from blood, obtained in a trial of the OX40 agonist ivuxolimab. The receptors derive from an adult with an advanced solid tumor such as melanoma, head and neck, liver or kidney cancer. Each CDR3 is given without its conserved first and last residue. Each record gives: J gene, clone size, V gene, D gene, CDR3 protein. The D gene is left open where the match is weak. Size is stated for part of the rows, as once, few or many counts, or as a class when the clone is expanded.

TRBJ2-3 | NA | TRBV27 | TRBD2 | ASSVGLAGLDTQY
TRBJ2-1 | NA | TRBV5-1 | TRBD2 | ASSLAAGALYNEQF
TRBJ2-6 | NA | TRBV5-4 | TRBD1 | ASSLGQGPSSGANVLT
TRBJ1-4 | NA | TRBV2 | NA | ASSGARAEKLF
TRBJ2-6 | NA | TRBV25-1 | NA | ASSDAGANVLT
TRBJ1-2 | NA | TRBV28 | NA | ASSLRATEGYT
TRBJ2-3 | NA | TRBV18 | NA | ASSPVSGSDTQY
TRBJ2-1 | NA | TRBV6-1 | NA | ASSGRGSSYNEQF
TRBJ1-1 | once | TRBV4-1 | NA | ASSQAPQGGTEAF
TRBJ2-7 | NA | TRBV9 | NA | ASSSRLGYEQY
TRBJ2-7 | NA | TRBV14 | NA | ASSPQGFEQY
TRBJ2-1 | NA | TRBV4-2 | TRBD2 | ASSQDLGLAGYNEQF
TRBJ2-1 | NA | TRBV18 | TRBD2 | ASSPGLAANEQF
TRBJ1-6 | NA | TRBV10-2 | NA | ASSDWGGDSPLH
TRBJ1-5 | NA | TRBV11-3 | NA | ASSLDRGQPQH
TRBJ2-5 | NA | TRBV6-1 | NA | ASSEQVASTWETQY